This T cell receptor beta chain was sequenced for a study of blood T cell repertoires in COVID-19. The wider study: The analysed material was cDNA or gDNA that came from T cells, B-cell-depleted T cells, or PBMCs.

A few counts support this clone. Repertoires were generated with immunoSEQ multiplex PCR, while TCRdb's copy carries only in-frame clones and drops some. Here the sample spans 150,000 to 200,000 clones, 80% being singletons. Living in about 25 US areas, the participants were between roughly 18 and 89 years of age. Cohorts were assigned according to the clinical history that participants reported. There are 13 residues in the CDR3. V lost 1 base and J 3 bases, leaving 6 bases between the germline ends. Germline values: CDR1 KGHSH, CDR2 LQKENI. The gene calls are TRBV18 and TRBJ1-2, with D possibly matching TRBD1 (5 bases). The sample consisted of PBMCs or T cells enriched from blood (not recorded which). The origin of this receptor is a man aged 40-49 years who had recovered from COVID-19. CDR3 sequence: CASSPRRDYGYTF. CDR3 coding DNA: TGTGCCAGCTCACCACGCAGGGACTATGGCTACACCTTC.